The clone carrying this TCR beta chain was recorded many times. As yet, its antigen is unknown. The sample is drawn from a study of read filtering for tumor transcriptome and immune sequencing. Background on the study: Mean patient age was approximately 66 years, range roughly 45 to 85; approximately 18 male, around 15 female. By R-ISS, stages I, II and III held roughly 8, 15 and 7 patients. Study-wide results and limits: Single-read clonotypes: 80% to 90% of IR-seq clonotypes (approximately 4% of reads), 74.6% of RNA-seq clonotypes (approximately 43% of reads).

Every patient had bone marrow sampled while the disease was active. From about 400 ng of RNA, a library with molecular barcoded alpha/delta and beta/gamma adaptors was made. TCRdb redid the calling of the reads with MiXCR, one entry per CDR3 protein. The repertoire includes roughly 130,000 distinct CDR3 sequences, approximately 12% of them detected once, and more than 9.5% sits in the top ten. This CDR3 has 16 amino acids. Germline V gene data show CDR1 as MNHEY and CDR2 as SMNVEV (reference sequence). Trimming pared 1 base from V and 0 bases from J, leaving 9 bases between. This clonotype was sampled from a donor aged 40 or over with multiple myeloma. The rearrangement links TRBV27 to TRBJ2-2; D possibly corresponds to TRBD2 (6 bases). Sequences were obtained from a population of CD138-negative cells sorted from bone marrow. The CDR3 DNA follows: TGTGCCAGCAGTTTATACGGGGGATCGAACACCGGGGAGCTGTTTTTT. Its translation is CASSLYGGSNTGELFF.